This T cell receptor (beta chain) was obtained from a study of beta chain features in type 1 diabetes. Study observations and caveats: Type 1 diabetes patients had TCRB CDR3s that were shorter (moderately but significantly so) in all four CD4+ subsets.

The entirety of the isolated RNA underwent reverse transcription, so expressed TCRB transcripts were sequenced. Each sample of naive, central memory or regulatory T cells had, on average, about 3.57 million reads. The assay was immunoSEQ multiplex PCR, and TCRdb's table has in-frame clones only and misses some. Counted here are approximately 160,000 clones, about 63% occurring once; the ten biggest clones make up around 0.08%. Concerning this clone: Its antigen is not identified.

V lost 6 bases and J 2 bases, leaving 7 bases between the germline ends. The CDR3 sequence is 12 residues long. The germline CDR1 and CDR2 sequences are MNHEY and SMNVEV (reference sequence). The sequenced material came from naive CD4+ T cells from blood. This chain joins TRBV27 and TRBJ1-2; no reliable D call. The TCR was taken from a man aged 25-45 years with type 1 diabetes. The CDR3 bases are TGTGCCAGCAGGAGGGCAAACTATGGCTACACCTTC. Translated, it gives CASRRANYGYTF.